The 7 T cell receptor beta chains in this list originate from one sample, sequenced in a study of blood T cell repertoires in COVID-19 (TCRdb year 2020). Receptor amplification or capture employed the immunoSEQ multiplex PCR assay. The source is immuneACCESS, and TCRdb retained only in-frame sequences with V and J called. Part of the clones is not carried over; for the studies checked, unresolved V genes explain less than half of this, and the remainder is unexplained. This sample holds about 250,000 clones; under 90% were observed only once. Around 1.7% of the sample comes from the top ten. Sequencing was done on a sample of PBMCs or T cells enriched from blood (not recorded which). The receptors come from a man aged 40-49 years who had recovered from COVID-19.

The rearrangement uses TRBV12-3 or TRBV12-4 and TRBJ1-1, with D perhaps TRBD1 (6 bases). Between the trimmed V and J ends, which lost 6 bases and 4 bases, there was a span of 12 bases. The CDR3 extends over 13 amino acids. CDR3 region: CASRNRESTEAFF. CDR3 DNA: TGTGCCAGCAGGAACAGGGAGAGCACTGAAGCTTTCTTT.

The J gene is TRBJ1-2, the V gene TRBV5-6, with a tentative D call TRBD1 (6 bases). This CDR3 comprises 16 residues. Trimming removed 3 bases at V and 4 bases at J, with 19 bases between. Germline values: CDR1 SGHDT, CDR2 YYEEEE. This chain's CDR3 is CASSSEGGGGFYGYTF. The CDR3 bases are TGTGCCAGCAGCTCAGAAGGGGGTGGTGGCTTCTATGGCTACACCTTC.

The V call is TRBV7-9, the J call TRBJ1-4, with a weak D call TRBD1 (5 bases). Trimming removed 5 bases from V and 0 bases from J, with 19 bases in between. The CDR3 has 18 residues. The germline CDR1 and CDR2 sequences are SEHNR and FQNEAQ (reference sequence). CDR3 DNA sequence: TGTGCCAGCAGCCCAGACCGCTGGCAGGGAACAACTAATGAAAAACTGTTTTTT. It specifies CASSPDRWQGTTNEKLFF.

The chain uses TRBV11-3 and TRBJ2-1; 7 bases match TRBD1. J lost 0 bases, V lost 5 bases, and 4 bases had no gene match. The CDR3 is made up of 15 amino acids. CDR1 and CDR2 from the germline V gene are SGHNT and YENEEA. The chain's CDR3 is CASSPRGSSYNEQFF. DNA for the CDR3: TGTGCCAGCAGCCCCAGGGGGAGCTCCTACAATGAGCAGTTCTTC.

The chain uses TRBV9 and TRBJ1-1; D might be TRBD1 (6 bases). CDR3 length: 14 residues. V was cut by 0 bases and J by 1 base, with 7 bases left in between. The germline V gene has CDR1 SGDLS and CDR2 YYNGEE. CDR3: CASSVGQENTEAFF. The CDR3 nucleotides read TGTGCCAGCAGCGTAGGACAGGAGAACACTGAAGCTTTCTTT.

V gene TRBV27 combines with J gene TRBJ2-5; D may be TRBD2 (6 bases). Trimming removed 3 bases from V and 4 bases from J, with 15 bases in between. CDR1 is MNHEY and CDR2 is SMNVEV in the germline V gene (reference sequence). This CDR3 is 15 amino acids long. CDR3 sequence: CASSFHRDSAETQYF. The CDR3 DNA sequence: TGTGCCAGCAGTTTCCACCGGGACTCAGCAGAGACCCAGTACTTC.

The chain combines TRBV27 with TRBJ2-7, with unresolved D. Germline V gene lookup returns CDR1 MNHEY and CDR2 SMNVEV (reference sequence). The CDR3 spans 13 residues. V was pared by 3 bases and J by 3 bases, with 9 bases between. This chain's CDR3 is CASSFEVNYEQYF. DNA for the CDR3: TGTGCCAGCAGTTTCGAGGTAAACTACGAGCAGTACTTC.